One sample yielded the 7 T cell receptor beta chains listed below, sequenced in a study of T-cell memory formation after mild COVID-19. TCRdb itself ran the 5' RACE reads through MiXCR, one entry per CDR3 protein. Of some 50,000 distinct CDR3 sequences listed, about 28% were seen once; the top ten hold just under 45%. Sequenced input: PBMCs or a T cell subset sorted from them (not recorded which). Receptor source: a man in his late teens or twenties who had mild COVID-19 (a few samples of this study predate the infection). Cell type and time point are not known.

The DNA of the CDR3 is TGTGCCAGCAGCTCATCAGGGGGTCACACCGGGGAGCTGTTTTTT. Translated, it gives CASSSSGGHTGELFF. The chain carries TRBV7-9 and TRBJ2-2, with 7 bases that match TRBD1. The junction had 5 bases not matched to a gene; V was cut back by 4 bases and J by 3 bases. CDR1 and CDR2 (germline): SEHNR, FQNEAQ (reference sequence). There are 15 residues in the CDR3.

This clonotype has a single count. This rearrangement joins TRBV4-1 to TRBJ2-7; D not resolved. The germline gives CDR1 MGHRA, CDR2 YSYEKL. The CDR3 consists of 13 residues. Trimming took 2 bases from V and 5 from J, leaving 10 bases between them. In DNA, the CDR3 is TGCGCCAGCAGCCAAAACCTGGGCCACGAGCAGTACGTC. Translation: CASSQNLGHEQYV.

This clonotype has only a few counts. The rearrangement joins TRBV9 to TRBJ1-2; D is perhaps TRBD1 (5 bases). The CDR3 contains 16 residues. Germline CDR1 reads SGDLS; CDR2 reads YYNGEE. Trimming took 0 bases from V and 1 from J, leaving 13 bases between them. CDR3 nucleotides: TGTGCCAGCAGCGTAGATACGACAGATCGTAACTATGGCTACACCTTC. The encoded protein is CASSVDTTDRNYGYTF.

This clonotype was recorded a few times. The chain joins TRBV6-2 or TRBV6-3 to TRBJ1-2, with TRBD1 matching over 8 bases. Germline V gene lookup returns CDR1 MNHEY and CDR2 SVGEGT. The CDR3 is 14 amino acids. The junction had 4 bases not matched to a gene; V was cut back by 0 bases and J by 7 bases. CDR3 protein: CASSYSGQVPGYTF. CDR3 bases: TGTGCCAGCAGTTACTCGGGACAGGTGCCTGGCTACACCTTC.

This clonotype occurred a few times. The chain is built from TRBV12-3 or TRBV12-4 and TRBJ2-5; TRBD1 agrees at 8 bases. V gave up 6 bases and J gave up 2 bases; unmatched junction bases: 2. The CDR3 is made up of 13 amino acids. The CDR3 region is CASSRDRQETQYF. The CDR3 DNA reads as TGTGCCAGCAGCCGGGACAGGCAAGAGACCCAGTACTTC.

V gene TRBV24-1 combines with J gene TRBJ2-5, with a tentative D call TRBD2 (6 bases). The CDR3 contains 16 residues. V lost 4 bases to trimming and J lost 3 bases, with 17 bases between them. Germline V gene lookup returns CDR1 KGHDR and CDR2 SFDVKD. CDR3 loop: CATSDRGTRFEETQYF. Here the CDR3 DNA reads TGTGCCACCAGTGACCGGGGGACCCGATTCGAAGAGACCCAGTACTTC.

This clonotype showed up just a few times. This sequence joins TRBV4-1 and TRBJ1-1, with a tentative D call TRBD1 (6 bases). V was shortened by 1 base and J by 4 bases, with 16 bases between the two germline ends. CDR3 length equals 16 residues. CDR1 and CDR2 (germline): MGHRA, YSYEKL. The CDR3 region is CASSQARGRGATEAFF. The CDR3 DNA follows: TGCGCCAGCAGCCAAGCCCGTGGGCGGGGGGCCACTGAAGCTTTCTTT.